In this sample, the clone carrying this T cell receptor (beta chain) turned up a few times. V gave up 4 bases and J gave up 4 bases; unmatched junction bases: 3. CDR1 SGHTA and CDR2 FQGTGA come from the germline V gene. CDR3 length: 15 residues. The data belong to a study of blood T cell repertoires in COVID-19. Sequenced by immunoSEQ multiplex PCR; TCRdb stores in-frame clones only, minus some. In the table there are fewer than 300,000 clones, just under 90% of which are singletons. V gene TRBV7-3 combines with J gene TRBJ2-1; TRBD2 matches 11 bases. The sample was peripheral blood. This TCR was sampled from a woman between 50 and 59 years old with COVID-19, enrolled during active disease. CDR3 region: CASSSLAGGYNEQFF. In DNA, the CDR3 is TGTGCCAGCAGCTCCTTAGCGGGAGGGTACAATGAGCAGTTCTTC.